This TCR beta chain was sequenced during a study of T cell responses to AZD1222 COVID-19 vaccine. Across the study: Second-dose schedules of about 4 or about 12 weeks were combined.

Concerning this clone itself: The antigen remains unidentified.

The protocol was immunoSEQ multiplex PCR, while the TCRdb copy is restricted to in-frame clones and leaves out a portion. The data hold nearly 110,000 clones, with roughly 90% observed a single time. The CDR3 is 13 amino acids. The V and J ends lost 5 bases and 3 bases respectively, with 10 bases between them. Germline CDR1 MNHEY, CDR2 SVGAGI. Study-level results: Only six individuals given AZD1222 were seropositive at baseline.

The rearrangement links TRBV6-5 to TRBJ1-1; D remains unclear. The starting material was peripheral blood, obtained on day 0 of AZD1222 vaccination. The clonotype originates from an adult in good health. This CDR3 is CASSPTGYTEAFF. The CDR3 DNA reads as TGTGCCAGCAGTCCGACGGGTTACACTGAAGCTTTCTTT.